These T cell receptor beta chains were read from a single sample in a study of shared T cell receptors in the human thymus. Profiling relied on immunoSEQ multiplex PCR, and the TCRdb table lists in-frame clones only, not all of them. The table lists fewer than 700,000 clones, around 89% of them singletons. The same specimen was also included in a second study, on human thymus T cells.

The sequenced sample was thymocytes. Receptors were obtained from a boy in the first two years of life with a congenital heart defect. CDR3s include the opening cysteine and the closing phenylalanine or tryptophan. A D gene is named only where the DNA matches it firmly. For some rows the clone size is stated as once, few or many, or as a class when expanded; others skip it.

TRBD2 | TRBJ2-1 | TRBV4-2 | . | TGTGCCAGCAGCCAGCCCCCTAGCGGGAGGGCCCAGACAGCTCCCGGGGATGAGCAGTTCTTC | CASSQPPSGRAQTAPGDEQFF
. | TRBJ1-5 | TRBV7-2 | . | TGTGCCAGCAACCCAGGAGGGGTGCATCAGCCCCAGCATTTT | CASNPGGVHQPQHF
TRBD2 | TRBJ2-4 | TRBV10-3 | . | TGTGCCATCAGTGAAGGACTAGCGGGGGTCGGGGTAGCCAAAAACATTCAGTACTTC | CAISEGLAGVGVAKNIQYF
. | TRBJ2-7 | TRBV18 | . | TGTGCCAGCTCCCGCATCCAGGAGCAGTACTTC | CASSRIQEQYF
. | TRBJ2-4 | TRBV2 | . | TGTGCCAGCAGCCGGGACTTGGGGAGAAACATTCAGTACTTC | CASSRDLGRNIQYF
TRBD1 | TRBJ2-7 | TRBV6-6 | . | TGTGCCAGCAGTTACATAACAGGGGGTACCTACGAGCAGTACTTC | CASSYITGGTYEQYF
. | TRBJ2-7 | TRBV10-3 | . | TGTGCCATCAGTGTTGGTCACCTATCAGGGTGGGCTTACGAGCAGTACTTC | CAISVGHLSGWAYEQYF
. | TRBJ2-7 | TRBV4-2 | . | TGTGCCAGCAGCCAAGGGGCCGGGAGAGGGGAGGCCAGCTCCTACGAGCAGTACTTC | CASSQGAGRGEASSYEQYF
. | TRBJ2-4 | TRBV13 | . | TGTGCCACCGGACTAGCCAAAAACATTCAGTACTTC | CATGLAKNIQYF
. | TRBJ2-7 | TRBV10-2 | . | TGCGCCAGCTTTTCAGGTTACGAGCAGTACTTC | CASFSGYEQYF
. | TRBJ2-7 | TRBV14 | . | TGTGCCAGCAGCCCAAAACAGGGCTCCTACGAGCAGTACTTC | CASSPKQGSYEQYF
TRBD2 | TRBJ2-3 | TRBV15 | . | TGTGCCACCAGCAGAGAAATGGGGGAGAGCGGGAGGGCTGCAGATACGCAGTATTTT | CATSREMGESGRAADTQYF
. | TRBJ2-1 | TRBV5-1 | . | TGCGCCAGCAGCTTGGCCGGGAATCGGAGGGGTTACAATGAGCAGTTCTTC | CASSLAGNRRGYNEQFF
. | TRBJ2-7 | TRBV5-8 | . | TGTGCCAGCAGCTTCGACTACCCAGCGGGCCCATCCTACGAGCAGTACTTC | CASSFDYPAGPSYEQYF
TRBD2 | TRBJ2-7 | TRBV27 | . | TGTGCCAGCAGTTCTCCCCCAGGGAGGGGCTACGAGCAGTACTTC | CASSSPPGRGYEQYF
TRBD2 | TRBJ2-5 | TRBV14 | . | TGTGCCAGCAGCCAAGATAAGGGACTAGCGGGAGAGACCCAGTACTTC | CASSQDKGLAGETQYF
. | TRBJ2-2 | TRBV5-4 | . | TGTGCCAGCAGCTCGTTCGGAGATTCTGCCGGGGAGCTGTTTTTT | CASSSFGDSAGELFF
TRBD2 | TRBJ2-1 | TRBV11-2 | . | TGTGCCAGCAGCCGAACCCCGGGACTAGCGCCTTCCTCCTACAATGAGCAGTTCTTC | CASSRTPGLAPSSYNEQFF
TRBD1 | TRBJ1-5 | TRBV19 | . | TGTGCCAGTAGTATTCCAGGGGGATTAAATCAGCCCCAGCATTTT | CASSIPGGLNQPQHF
TRBD2 | TRBJ2-7 | TRBV5-1 | . | TGCGCCAGCAGCTTGGAGGCTAGCGGGATCGACGAGCAGTACTTC | CASSLEASGIDEQYF
. | TRBJ2-3 | TRBV29-1 | once | TGCAGCGTTGAGACTACGGGGGATACGCAGTATTTT | CSVETTGDTQYF
TRBD2 | TRBJ2-7 | TRBV10-3 | . | TGTGCCATCAGTCCGGGACTAGCGCTTTCCTACGAGCAGTACTTC | CAISPGLALSYEQYF
TRBD2 | TRBJ2-2 | TRBV30 | . | TGTGCCTGGAACGGGGCTAGCGGGAGTTCCGGGGAGCTGTTTTTT | CAWNGASGSSGELFF
. | TRBJ1-6 | TRBV5-1 | . | TGCGCCAGCAGCTTGTCTACGTTCTACTCTAATTCACCCCTCCACTTT | CASSLSTFYSNSPLHF
. | TRBJ2-7 | TRBV27 | . | TGTGCCAGCAGTTTAAAGCGACCGGGGACAAACTACGAGCAGTACTTC | CASSLKRPGTNYEQYF
. | TRBJ1-2 | TRBV29-1 | once | TGCAGCGTTAATGTTCCAGGGACCCGGGAGGACTATGGCTACACCTTC | CSVNVPGTREDYGYTF
TRBD1 | TRBJ2-2 | TRBV25-1 | . | TGTGCCAGCAGTGACCTGACAGGGGGCGAGTCCGGGGAGCTGTTTTTT | CASSDLTGGESGELFF
TRBD1 | TRBJ2-7 | TRBV28 | . | TGTGCCAGCACAAACAGGGGAGCATCATACGAGCAGTACTTC | CASTNRGASYEQYF